These 3 T cell receptor beta chains share one sample of origin, sequenced in a study of identical twins. TCRdb redid the calling of the 5' RACE reads with MiXCR, one entry per CDR3 protein. The table shows 1.5 million or so distinct CDR3 sequences, with more than 30% occurring only once. The sample consisted of cord blood. The source of these receptors is a newborn girl in good health.

The rearrangement joins TRBV12-3 or TRBV12-4 to TRBJ2-5; TRBD1 matches 7 bases. J was trimmed by 5 bases and V by 8 bases; bases with no gene match: 8. The CDR3 is 13 amino acids. CDR3 coding DNA: TGTGCCAGCGGTGGACAGGTGGGGGAGACCCAGTACTTC. Its translation: CASGGQVGETQYF.

This clonotype was counted only a few times. This sequence joins TRBV28 and TRBJ1-6; D is possibly TRBD1 (5 bases). This CDR3 contains 13 residues. Trimming shortened V by 4 bases and J by 8 bases, and 9 bases separated the two germline ends. The germline CDR1 and CDR2 sequences are MDHEN and SYDVKM. In DNA form, the CDR3 reads TGTGCCAGCAGTTCCCAGGGATATTCACCCCTCCACTTT. The encoded protein is CASSSQGYSPLHF.

The chain carries TRBV20-1 and TRBJ2-5; perhaps TRBD2 as D (5 bases). Trimming shortened V by 3 bases and J by 11 bases, and 10 bases separated the two germline ends. The CDR3 runs 10 residues. Germline CDR1 and CDR2: DFQATT and SNEGSKA (reference sequence). The CDR3 DNA reads as TGCAGTGCTAGCGGGATTGAGCAGTACTTC. Translating it yields CSASGIEQYF.